The 29 T cell receptor beta chains reported below all come from one sample, sequenced in a study of blood T cell repertoires in COVID-19. Profiling relied on immunoSEQ multiplex PCR, and the TCRdb table lists in-frame clones only, not all of them. The sample holds 130,000 to 150,000 clones, 80% to 90% seen once. Material: peripheral blood. The receptors were sampled from a man aged 60 to 69 with active or convalescent COVID-19.

V usage is TRBV5-1 and J usage is TRBJ1-1, with TRBD1 identical over 9 bases. The germline V gene encodes CDR1 SGHRS and CDR2 YFSETQ. The CDR3 has 13 amino acids. With 1 base clipped from V and 14 bases from J, the junction kept 9 bases outside the gene matches. CDR3 DNA sequence: TGCGCCAGCAGCTTGACAGGGGGCAAAGGTGGGTTCTTT. Encoded protein: CASSLTGGKGGFF.

The chain carries TRBV7-9 and TRBJ2-3; 7 bases match TRBD2. The CDR3 has 14 residues. Germline V CDR1 and CDR2: SEHNR, FQNEAQ (reference sequence). Unmatched junction bases numbered 5, after V lost 5 bases and J lost 3 bases. The CDR3 sequence is CASSPRLATDTQYF. The CDR3 DNA reads TGTGCCAGCAGCCCCCGACTAGCTACAGATACGCAGTATTTT. Using reference TRBV7-9 and TRBJ2-3 for the parts outside the CDR3, the full variable domain is DTGVSQNPRHKITKRGQNVTFRCDPISEHNRLYWYRQTLGQGPEFLTYFQNEAQLEKSRLLSDRFSAERPKGSFSTLEIQRTEQGDSAMYLCASSPRLATDTQYFGPGTRLTVL.

CDR3 sequence (DNA): TGTGCCAGCAGCCCCTCAGTAACTGAAGCTTTCTTT. It yields the protein CASSPSVTEAFF. This chain links TRBV14 with TRBJ1-1; D is unclear. This CDR3 spans 12 amino acids. Germline CDR1 SGHDN, CDR2 FVKESK. V lost 4 bases, J lost 5 bases, and 8 bases lay in between. The full variable domain, its missing parts supplied by reference TRBV14 and TRBJ1-1, is EAGVTQFPSHSVIEKGQTVTLRCDPISGHDNLYWYRRVMGKEIKFLLHFVKESKQDESGMPNNRFLAERTGGTYSTLKVQPAELEDSGVYFCASSPSVTEAFFGQGTRLTVV.

CDR3 DNA: TGTGCCAGCAGCCAAGCCCCAGGGTACACTGAAGCTTTCTTT. This translates into CASSQAPGYTEAFF. This sequence joins TRBV14 and TRBJ1-1, with TRBD1 as a possible D gene (5 bases). The CDR3 spans 14 residues. The V and J ends lost 1 base and 3 bases respectively, with 9 bases between them. Germline V CDR1 and CDR2: SGHDN, FVKESK.

The V gene is TRBV18, the J gene TRBJ2-3; the match to TRBD1 covers 7 bases. V gave up 3 bases and J gave up 7 bases; unmatched junction bases: 4. Germline CDR1 reads KGHSH; CDR2 reads LQKENI. The length of the CDR3 is 13 residues. The CDR3 sequence: CASSPETGYTQYF. CDR3 bases: TGTGCCAGCTCACCTGAGACAGGGTATACGCAGTATTTT.

The CDR3 DNA is TGTGCCAGCAGCTTACAGGGTCAGGAGACCCAGTACTTC. This encodes CASSLQGQETQYF. The chain recombines TRBV11-2 with TRBJ2-5; possible D gene TRBD1, 5 bases. Trimming stripped 2 bases from V and 5 bases from J, with 9 bases between. The CDR3 is 13 amino acids. Per the germline V gene, CDR1 is SGHAT and CDR2 is FQNNGV.

This clone was seen once. This chain joins TRBV29-1 and TRBJ2-3; 13 bases agree with TRBD2. The V gene's germline CDR1 is SQVTM and CDR2 ANQGSEA. The CDR3 is 18 residues long. This CDR3 reads CRYLMGKGLAGDTDTQYF. The CDR3 DNA sequence: TGCAGGTACTTAATGGGGAAAGGACTAGCGGGGGACACAGATACGCAGTATTTT.

V gene TRBV18 combines with J gene TRBJ2-1; D unresolved. V was trimmed by 0 bases and J by 7 bases, leaving 13 bases between them. The germline V gene has CDR1 KGHSH and CDR2 LQKENI. There are 15 residues in the CDR3. The DNA of the CDR3 is TGTGCCAGCTCACCACCTTTGGGCCCTTGGAATGAGCAGTTCTTC. It codes for CASSPPLGPWNEQFF.

This clone was seen only a few times. The chain is built from TRBV5-1 and TRBJ2-7; TRBD1 is a possible D gene (5 bases). The V end was cut by 0 bases, the J end by 7 bases, with 11 bases between. The germline gives CDR1 SGHRS, CDR2 YFSETQ. The CDR3 totals 13 residues. In nucleotides, the CDR3 is TGCGCCAGCAGCTTGGAAGGGGTTCGGGAGCAGTACTTC. It yields the protein CASSLEGVREQYF.

The chain couples TRBV6-2 or TRBV6-3 to TRBJ1-2; TRBD1 matches 7 bases. In germline, CDR1 is MNHEY, CDR2 SVGEGT. This CDR3 spans 16 amino acids. After removal of 2 bases from V and 4 bases from J, the junction contained 10 bases not matched to a gene. The CDR3 nucleotides are TGTGCCAGCAGTTACGCCCCGGGACAGCAAAGCTATGGCTACACCTTC. Its translation: CASSYAPGQQSYGYTF.

The chain recombines TRBV4-3 with TRBJ1-1; D call uncertain. Trimming cost V 1 base and J 1 base, with 7 bases left between them. Germline-derived CDR1 and CDR2 are LGHNA and YSLEER. CDR3 length: 14 residues. DNA for the CDR3: TGCGCCAGCAGCCAAGGGGAGAGGAACACTGAAGCTTTCTTT. Amino acids: CASSQGERNTEAFF.

Only a few counts were recorded for this clone. This rearrangement joins TRBV6-2 or TRBV6-3 to TRBJ1-6, with D possibly matching TRBD1 (6 bases). This CDR3 comprises 15 residues. V lost 5 bases, J lost 7 bases, and 15 bases lay in between. Germline V gives CDR1 MNHEY, CDR2 SVGEGT. The CDR3 sequence: CASSGKTGTNSPLHF. The CDR3 nucleotides read TGTGCCAGCAGTGGGAAGACAGGAACGAATTCACCCCTCCACTTT.

The table lists this clone with a count of one. The rearrangement links TRBV5-1 to TRBJ2-1, with a tentative D call TRBD1 (5 bases). V dropped 5 bases and J dropped 5 bases, with 8 bases sitting between them. This CDR3 has 12 residues. CDR1 is SGHRS, CDR2 YFSETQ, per germline. DNA of the CDR3: TGCGCCAGCAGGAAACAGGACAATGAGCAGTTCTTC. Amino acids: CASRKQDNEQFF.

This sequence joins TRBV7-2 and TRBJ2-3, with D possibly TRBD1 on 5 matching bases. This CDR3 spans 15 amino acids. The ends were cut back, 3 bases at V and 0 bases at J, with 10 bases in the middle. Germline V gene sequence: CDR1 SGHTA, CDR2 FQGNSA. The CDR3, as DNA: TGTGCCAGCAGCTTGGGGCCAACCAGCACAGATACGCAGTATTTT. Amino acids: CASSLGPTSTDTQYF. The full variable domain, with the rest looked up from reference TRBV7-2 and TRBJ2-3, is GAGVSQSPSNKVTEKGKDVELRCDPISGHTALYWYRQSLGQGLEFLIYFQGNSAPDKSGLPSDRFSAERTGGSVSTLTIQRTQQEDSAVYLCASSLGPTSTDTQYFGPGTRLTVL.

The chain is built from TRBV27 and TRBJ2-7; D is perhaps TRBD1 (5 bases). Germline V CDR1 and CDR2: MNHEY, SMNVEV (reference sequence). V shed 2 bases and J shed 0 bases, with 5 bases lying between them. The CDR3 runs 13 residues. CDR3 in amino acids: CASSLQGSYEQYV. The CDR3, as DNA: TGTGCCAGCAGTTTACAGGGCTCCTACGAGCAGTACGTC.

The chain carries TRBV27 and TRBJ1-1, with TRBD1 identical over 8 bases. V dropped 6 bases and J dropped 1; count of bases not matched to a gene: 4. The germline CDR1 and CDR2 sequences are MNHEY and SMNVEV (reference sequence). This CDR3 comprises 14 residues. DNA of the CDR3: TGTGCCAGCAGCAGACAGGGGCAGAACACTGAAGCTTTCTTT. Residues: CASSRQGQNTEAFF.

The V call is TRBV2, the J call TRBJ2-3; 8 positions match TRBD1. The germline V gene encodes CDR1 SNHLY and CDR2 FYNNEI. Trimming removed 5 bases from V and 2 bases from J; junction bases left unmatched: 12. The CDR3 contains 17 residues. CDR3 residues: CASSQGQGGGFTDTQYF. The CDR3 coding sequence is TGTGCCAGCAGTCAAGGACAGGGCGGAGGGTTCACAGATACGCAGTATTTT.

In its sample, this clone was seen once. This chain joins TRBV18 and TRBJ1-1; 7 bases match TRBD1. After removal of 3 bases from V and 7 bases from J, the junction contained 2 bases not matched to a gene. Germline V lookup: CDR1 KGHSH, CDR2 LQKENI. The CDR3 has 12 amino acids. The CDR3 DNA reads TGTGCCAGCTCACCGGGACAGTTTGAAGCTTTCTTT. Amino acid sequence: CASSPGQFEAFF.

The chain has TRBV6-5 and TRBJ2-7; D uncertain. Looked up from germline, CDR1 is MNHEY and CDR2 is SVGAGI. V dropped 1 base and J dropped 0 bases, with 7 bases sitting between them. The CDR3 has 14 amino acids. The CDR3 DNA is TGTGCCAGCAGTTACTATGGCGGCTCCTACGAGCAGTACGTC. Protein sequence: CASSYYGGSYEQYV.

This rearrangement joins TRBV6-5 to TRBJ1-1, with 7 bases lining up with TRBD1. CDR3 length equals 15 residues. Germline CDR1 is MNHEY and CDR2 is SVGAGI. Trimming cost V 6 bases and J 4 bases; bases outside gene matches: 11. The CDR3 region is CASSPGDRVATEAFF. The CDR3 bases are TGTGCCAGCAGCCCAGGCGACAGGGTCGCCACTGAAGCTTTCTTT.

The V call is TRBV7-2, the J call TRBJ2-4; possible D gene TRBD1, 5 bases. Germline V gene lookup returns CDR1 SGHTA and CDR2 FQGNSA. Trimming cost V 7 bases and J 0 bases, with 10 bases left between them. The CDR3 covers 14 residues. DNA of the CDR3: TGTGCCAGCATGCCAGGGCCAGCCAAAAACATTCAGTACTTC. It is translated as CASMPGPAKNIQYF.

The chain has TRBV2 and TRBJ1-3, with D possibly TRBD1 on 6 matching bases. Trimming took 7 bases from V and 0 from J, leaving 10 bases between them. This CDR3 is 14 amino acids long. The germline gives CDR1 SNHLY, CDR2 FYNNEI. The CDR3 sequence: CASKDSYSGNTIYF. The CDR3 DNA reads as TGTGCCAGCAAGGACAGCTACTCTGGAAACACCATATATTTT.

The V and J genes are TRBV7-2 and TRBJ2-4; 7 positions match TRBD1. CDR1 and CDR2 from the germline V gene are SGHTA and FQGNSA. The V gene end was trimmed by 4 bases and the J gene end by 0 bases; junction bases not matched to a gene: 6. This CDR3 contains 16 residues. CDR3 residues: CASSSGTDLAKNIQYF. The CDR3 DNA reads TGTGCCAGCAGCTCCGGGACAGACTTAGCCAAAAACATTCAGTACTTC.

This clone showed up just a few times. This sequence joins TRBV27 and TRBJ2-7, with TRBD1 identical over 7 bases. The germline V gene has CDR1 MNHEY and CDR2 SMNVEV (reference sequence). This CDR3 region has 16 residues. The trim removed 5 bases at V and 7 bases at J, leaving 17 bases unmatched. The CDR3 DNA reads TGTGCCAGCAGTCCCAGTCAGACGGGACAGTTTTGGGAGCAGTACTTC. Amino acids: CASSPSQTGQFWEQYF.

The rearrangement uses TRBV6-5 and TRBJ1-2, with D unclear. V was shortened by 0 bases and J by 5 bases, with 10 bases between the two germline ends. Looked up from germline, CDR1 is MNHEY and CDR2 is SVGAGI. This CDR3 has 14 residues. CDR3 in DNA: TGTGCCAGCAGTTACTCGGCGATCGGGTATGGCTACACCTTC. It specifies CASSYSAIGYGYTF.

The chain has TRBV24-1 and TRBJ2-3; 9 bases are a match to TRBD1. This CDR3 contains 15 residues. CDR1 KGHDR and CDR2 SFDVKD come from the germline V gene. V lost 6 bases, J lost 3 bases, and 6 bases stayed unmatched. The CDR3 nucleotides are TGTGCCACCAGTTCACCGGGACAGGGTACAGATACGCAGTATTTT. It encodes CATSSPGQGTDTQYF.

The chain is built from TRBV4-3 and TRBJ1-2; the match to TRBD1 covers 8 bases. The CDR3 contains 17 residues. Trimming took 0 bases from V and 5 from J; bases not matched to a gene: 11. Germline CDR1 LGHNA, CDR2 YSLEER. For the CDR3, the DNA is TGCGCCAGCAGCCAAGAAAGGAGTTCAGGGGGCGCGTATGGCTACACCTTC. Translated, it gives CASSQERSSGGAYGYTF.

This chain links TRBV25-1 with TRBJ1-1; 8 bases agree with TRBD1. V shed 1 base and J 0 bases; nucleotides not matched to a gene: 10. There are 18 residues in the CDR3. CDR1 is MGHDK and CDR2 is SYGVNS in the germline V gene. CDR3 region: CASSESGSGGHMNTEAFF. As DNA, the CDR3 is TGTGCCAGCAGTGAATCGGGATCAGGGGGCCACATGAACACTGAAGCTTTCTTT.

The chain joins TRBV6-5 to TRBJ2-4; 7 bases are a match to TRBD1. The V gene's germline CDR1 is MNHEY and CDR2 SVGAGI. V dropped 4 bases and J dropped 3; count of bases not matched to a gene: 6. This CDR3 has 15 residues. In nucleotides, the CDR3 is TGTGCCAGCAGTTCCTCGGACAGGATCAAAAACATTCAGTACTTC. Protein sequence: CASSSSDRIKNIQYF.